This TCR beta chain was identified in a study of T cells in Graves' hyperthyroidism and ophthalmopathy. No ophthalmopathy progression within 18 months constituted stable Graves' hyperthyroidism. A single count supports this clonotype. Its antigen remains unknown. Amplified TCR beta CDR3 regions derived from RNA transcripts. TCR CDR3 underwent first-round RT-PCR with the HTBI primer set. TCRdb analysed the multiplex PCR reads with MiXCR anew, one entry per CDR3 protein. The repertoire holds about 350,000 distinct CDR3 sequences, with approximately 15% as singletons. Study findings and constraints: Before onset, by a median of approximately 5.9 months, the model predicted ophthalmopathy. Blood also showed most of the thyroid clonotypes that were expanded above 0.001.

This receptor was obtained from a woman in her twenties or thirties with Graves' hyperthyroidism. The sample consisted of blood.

Written as DNA, the CDR3 is TGTGCCACCCACTGGGCTAGTGGTTACAATGAGCAGTTCTTC. This sequence encodes CATHWASGYNEQFF. This sequence joins TRBV10-3 and TRBJ2-1; D is uncertain. V dropped 10 bases and J dropped 4 bases, with 17 bases sitting between them. The CDR3 covers 14 residues. Germline V gene lookup returns CDR1 ENHRY and CDR2 SYGVKD.